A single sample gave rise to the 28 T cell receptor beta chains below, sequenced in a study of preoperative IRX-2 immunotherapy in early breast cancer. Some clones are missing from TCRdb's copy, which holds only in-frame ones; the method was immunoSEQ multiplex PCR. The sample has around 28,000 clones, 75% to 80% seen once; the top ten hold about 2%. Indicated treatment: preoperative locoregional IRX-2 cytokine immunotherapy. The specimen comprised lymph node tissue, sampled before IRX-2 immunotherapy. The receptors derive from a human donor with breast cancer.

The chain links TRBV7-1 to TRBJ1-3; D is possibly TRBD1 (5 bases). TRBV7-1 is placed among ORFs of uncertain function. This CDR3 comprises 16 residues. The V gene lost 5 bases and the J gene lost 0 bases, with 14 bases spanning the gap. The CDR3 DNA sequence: TGTGCCAGCAGCCGACGACAGCGCGACTCTGGAAACACCATATATTTT. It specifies CASSRRQRDSGNTIYF.

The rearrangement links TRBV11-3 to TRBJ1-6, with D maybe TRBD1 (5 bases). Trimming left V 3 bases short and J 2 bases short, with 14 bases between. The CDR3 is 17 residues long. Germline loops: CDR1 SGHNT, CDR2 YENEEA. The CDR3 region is CASSFRQGRPYNSPLHF. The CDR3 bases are TGTGCCAGCAGCTTCCGGCAGGGAAGACCCTATAATTCACCCCTCCACTTT.

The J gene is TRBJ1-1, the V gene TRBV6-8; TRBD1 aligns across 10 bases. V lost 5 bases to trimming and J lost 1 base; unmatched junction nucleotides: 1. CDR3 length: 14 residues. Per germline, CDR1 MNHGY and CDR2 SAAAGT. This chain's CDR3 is CASSDRGRNTEAFF. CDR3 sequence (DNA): TGTGCCAGCAGTGACAGGGGGCGGAACACTGAAGCTTTCTTT.

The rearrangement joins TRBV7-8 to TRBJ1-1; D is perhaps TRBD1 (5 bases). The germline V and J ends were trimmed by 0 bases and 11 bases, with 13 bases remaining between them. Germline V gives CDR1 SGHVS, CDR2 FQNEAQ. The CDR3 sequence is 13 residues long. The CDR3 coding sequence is TGTGCCAGCAGCTTAGCGCAGGGCTCTTCGGCTTTCTTT. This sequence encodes CASSLAQGSSAFF.

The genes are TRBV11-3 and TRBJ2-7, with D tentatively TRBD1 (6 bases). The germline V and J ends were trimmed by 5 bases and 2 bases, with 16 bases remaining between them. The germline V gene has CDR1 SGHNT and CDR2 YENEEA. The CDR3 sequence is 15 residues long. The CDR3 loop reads CASSQGVDRAYEQYF. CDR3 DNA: TGTGCCAGCAGCCAAGGGGTGGACAGAGCCTACGAGCAGTACTTC.

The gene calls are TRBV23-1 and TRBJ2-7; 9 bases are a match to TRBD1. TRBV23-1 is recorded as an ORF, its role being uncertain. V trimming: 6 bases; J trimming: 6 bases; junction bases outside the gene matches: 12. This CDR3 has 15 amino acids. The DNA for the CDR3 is TGCGCCAGCAGCCAAGTTGGGACAGGGATTTCCGAGCAGTACTTC. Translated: CASSQVGTGISEQYF.

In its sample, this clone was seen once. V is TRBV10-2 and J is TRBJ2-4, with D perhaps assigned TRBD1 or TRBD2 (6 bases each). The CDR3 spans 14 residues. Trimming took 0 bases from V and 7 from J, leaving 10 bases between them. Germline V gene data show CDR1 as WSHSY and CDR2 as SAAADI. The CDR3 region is CASSESGGGNIQYF. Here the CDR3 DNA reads TGCGCCAGCAGTGAGTCAGGAGGGGGGAACATTCAGTACTTC.

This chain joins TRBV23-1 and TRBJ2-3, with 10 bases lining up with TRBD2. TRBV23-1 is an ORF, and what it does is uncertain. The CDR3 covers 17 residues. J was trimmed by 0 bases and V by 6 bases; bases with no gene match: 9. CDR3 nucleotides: TGCGCCAGCAGCTTGTGGTGGACTAGCGGTAGCACAGATACGCAGTATTTT. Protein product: CASSLWWTSGSTDTQYF.

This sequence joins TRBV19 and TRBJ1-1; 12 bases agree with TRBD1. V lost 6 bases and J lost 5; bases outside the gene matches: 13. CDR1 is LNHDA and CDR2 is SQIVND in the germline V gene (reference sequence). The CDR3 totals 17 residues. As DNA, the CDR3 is TGTGCCAGTAGAGCTACCGGGACAGGGGGCGGAGGAACTGAAGCTTTCTTT. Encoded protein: CASRATGTGGGGTEAFF. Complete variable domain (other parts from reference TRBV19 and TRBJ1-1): DGGITQSPKYLFRKEGQNVTLSCEQNLNHDAMYWYRQDPGQGLRLIYYSQIVNDFQKGDIAEGYSVSREKKESFPLTVTSAQKNPTAFYLCASRATGTGGGGTEAFFGQGTRLTVV.

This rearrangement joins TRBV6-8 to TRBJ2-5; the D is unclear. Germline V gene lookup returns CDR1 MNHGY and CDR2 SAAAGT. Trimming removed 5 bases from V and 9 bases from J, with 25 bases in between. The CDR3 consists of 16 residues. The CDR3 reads CASSKSVGAHLQAQYF. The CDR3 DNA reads TGTGCCAGCAGTAAATCCGTCGGAGCTCACCTGCAGGCCCAGTACTTC.

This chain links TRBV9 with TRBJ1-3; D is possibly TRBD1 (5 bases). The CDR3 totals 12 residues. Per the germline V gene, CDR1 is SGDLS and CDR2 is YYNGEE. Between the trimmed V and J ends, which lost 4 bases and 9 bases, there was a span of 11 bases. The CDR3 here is CASSLFGGTIYF. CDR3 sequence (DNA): TGTGCCAGCAGCTTATTTGGGGGCACCATATATTTT.

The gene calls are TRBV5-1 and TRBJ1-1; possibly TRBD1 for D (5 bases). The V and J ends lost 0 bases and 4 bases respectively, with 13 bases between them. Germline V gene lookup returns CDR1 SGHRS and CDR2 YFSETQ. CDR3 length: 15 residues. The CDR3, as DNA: TGCGCCAGCAGCTTGGCGCTCAGGGAGACCACTGAAGCTTTCTTT. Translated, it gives CASSLALRETTEAFF.

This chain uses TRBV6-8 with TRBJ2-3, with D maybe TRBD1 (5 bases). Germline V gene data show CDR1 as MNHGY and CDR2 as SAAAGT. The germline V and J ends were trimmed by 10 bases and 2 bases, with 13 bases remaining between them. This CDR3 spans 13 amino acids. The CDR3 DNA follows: TGTGCCACCTCGACAGTCCCCACAGATACGCAGTATTTT. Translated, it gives CATSTVPTDTQYF.

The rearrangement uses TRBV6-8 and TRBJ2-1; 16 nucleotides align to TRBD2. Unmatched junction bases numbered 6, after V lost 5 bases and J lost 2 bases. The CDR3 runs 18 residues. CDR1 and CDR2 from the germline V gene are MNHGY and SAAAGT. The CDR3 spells CASSPGLAGGQAYNEQFF. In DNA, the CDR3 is TGTGCCAGCAGTCCGGGACTAGCGGGGGGGCAGGCCTACAATGAGCAGTTCTTC.

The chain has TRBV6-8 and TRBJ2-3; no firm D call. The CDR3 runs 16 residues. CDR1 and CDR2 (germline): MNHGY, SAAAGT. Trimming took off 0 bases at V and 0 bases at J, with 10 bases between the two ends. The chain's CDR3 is CASSYSASASTDTQYF. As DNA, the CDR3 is TGTGCCAGCAGTTACTCGGCCAGCGCGAGCACAGATACGCAGTATTTT.

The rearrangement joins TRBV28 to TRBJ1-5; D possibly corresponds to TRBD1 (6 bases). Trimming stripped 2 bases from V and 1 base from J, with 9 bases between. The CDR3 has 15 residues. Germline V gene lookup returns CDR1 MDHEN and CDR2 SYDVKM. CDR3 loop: CASSLSTGSNQPQHF. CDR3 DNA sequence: TGTGCCAGCAGTTTAAGTACAGGGAGCAATCAGCCCCAGCATTTT.

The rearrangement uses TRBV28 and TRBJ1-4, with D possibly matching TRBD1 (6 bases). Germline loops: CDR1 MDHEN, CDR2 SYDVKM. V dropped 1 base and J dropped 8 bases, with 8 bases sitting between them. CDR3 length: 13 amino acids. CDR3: CASSLLRGEKLFF. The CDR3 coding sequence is TGTGCCAGCAGTTTATTAAGGGGGGAAAAACTGTTTTTT.

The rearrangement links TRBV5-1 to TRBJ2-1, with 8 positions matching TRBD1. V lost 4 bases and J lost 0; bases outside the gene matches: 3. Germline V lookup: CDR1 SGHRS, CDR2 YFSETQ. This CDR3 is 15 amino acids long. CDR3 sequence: CASSHGQGSYNEQFF. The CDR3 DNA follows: TGCGCCAGCAGCCACGGACAGGGCTCCTACAATGAGCAGTTCTTC.

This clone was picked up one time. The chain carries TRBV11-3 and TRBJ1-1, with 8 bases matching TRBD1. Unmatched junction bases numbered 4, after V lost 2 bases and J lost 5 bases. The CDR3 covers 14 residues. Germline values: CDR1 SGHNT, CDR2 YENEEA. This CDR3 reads CASSLTGGWTEAFF. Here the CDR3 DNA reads TGTGCCAGCAGCTTAACAGGGGGATGGACTGAAGCTTTCTTT.

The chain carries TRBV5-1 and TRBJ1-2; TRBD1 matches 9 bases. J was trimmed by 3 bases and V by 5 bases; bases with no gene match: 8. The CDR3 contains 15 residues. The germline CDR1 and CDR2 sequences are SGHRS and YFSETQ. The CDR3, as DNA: TGCGCCAGCAGACTAGAGGGACAGGGTTACTATGGCTACACCTTC. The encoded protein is CASRLEGQGYYGYTF. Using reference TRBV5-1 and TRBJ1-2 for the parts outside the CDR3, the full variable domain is KAGVTQTPRYLIKTRGQQVTLSCSPISGHRSVSWYQQTPGQGLQFLFEYFSETQRNKGNFPGRFSGRQFSNSRSEMNVSTLELGDSALYLCASRLEGQGYYGYTFGSGTRLTVV.

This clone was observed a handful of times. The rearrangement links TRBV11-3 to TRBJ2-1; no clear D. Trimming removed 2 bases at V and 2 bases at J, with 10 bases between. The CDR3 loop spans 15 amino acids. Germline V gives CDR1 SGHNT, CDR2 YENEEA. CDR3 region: CASSLRALAYNEQFF. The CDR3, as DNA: TGTGCCAGCAGCTTAAGGGCCCTCGCCTACAATGAGCAGTTCTTC. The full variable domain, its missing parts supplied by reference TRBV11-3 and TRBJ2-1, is EAGVVQSPRYKIIEKKQPVAFWCNPISGHNTLYWYLQNLGQGPELLIRYENEEAVDDSQLPKDRFSAERLKGVDSTLKIQPAELGDSAVYLCASSLRALAYNEQFFGPGTRLTVL.

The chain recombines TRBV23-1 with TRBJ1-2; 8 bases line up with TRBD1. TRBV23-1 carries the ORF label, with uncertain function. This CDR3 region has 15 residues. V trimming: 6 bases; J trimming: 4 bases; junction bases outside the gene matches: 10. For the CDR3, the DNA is TGCGCCAGCAGCCAAGTCTGGACAGGGCCCTATGGCTACACCTTC. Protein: CASSQVWTGPYGYTF.

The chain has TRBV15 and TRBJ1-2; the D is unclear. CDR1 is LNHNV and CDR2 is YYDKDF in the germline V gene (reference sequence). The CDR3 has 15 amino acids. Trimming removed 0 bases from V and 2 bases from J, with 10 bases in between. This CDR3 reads CATSRDFTANYGYTF. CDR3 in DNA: TGTGCCACCAGCAGAGATTTTACAGCCAACTATGGCTACACCTTC. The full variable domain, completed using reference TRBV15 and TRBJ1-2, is DAMVIQNPRYQVTQFGKPVTLSCSQTLNHNVMYWYQQKSSQAPKLLFHYYDKDFNNEADTPDNFQSRRPNTSFCFLDIRSPGLGDTAMYLCATSRDFTANYGYTFGSGTRLTVV.

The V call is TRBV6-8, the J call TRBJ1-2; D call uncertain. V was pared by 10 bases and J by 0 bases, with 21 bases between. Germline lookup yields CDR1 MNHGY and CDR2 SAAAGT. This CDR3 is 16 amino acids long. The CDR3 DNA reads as TGTGCCATCACCCCCCGGGAATTTTCTCCTAACTATGGCTACACCTTC. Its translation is CAITPREFSPNYGYTF.

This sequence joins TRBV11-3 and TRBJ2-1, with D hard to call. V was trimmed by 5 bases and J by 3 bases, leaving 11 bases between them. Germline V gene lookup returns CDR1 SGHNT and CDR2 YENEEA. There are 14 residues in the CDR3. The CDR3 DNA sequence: TGTGCCAGCAGCATTCGGGCAGACTACAATGAGCAGTTCTTC. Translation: CASSIRADYNEQFF.

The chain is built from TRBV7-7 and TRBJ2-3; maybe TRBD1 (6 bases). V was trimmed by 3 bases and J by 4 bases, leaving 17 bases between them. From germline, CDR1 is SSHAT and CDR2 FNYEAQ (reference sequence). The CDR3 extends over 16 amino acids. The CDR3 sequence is CASSLGANIAADTQYF. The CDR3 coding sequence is TGTGCCAGCAGCTTGGGGGCAAACATTGCCGCAGATACGCAGTATTTT.

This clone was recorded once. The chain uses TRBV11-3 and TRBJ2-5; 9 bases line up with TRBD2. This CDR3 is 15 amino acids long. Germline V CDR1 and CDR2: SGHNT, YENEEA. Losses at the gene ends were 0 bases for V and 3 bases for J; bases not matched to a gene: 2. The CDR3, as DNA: TGTGCCAGCAGCTTAGAGGCTAGCGGGGAAGAGACCCAGTACTTC. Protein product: CASSLEASGEETQYF. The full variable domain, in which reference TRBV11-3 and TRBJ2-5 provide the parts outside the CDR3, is EAGVVQSPRYKIIEKKQPVAFWCNPISGHNTLYWYLQNLGQGPELLIRYENEEAVDDSQLPKDRFSAERLKGVDSTLKIQPAELGDSAVYLCASSLEASGEETQYFGPGTRLLVL.

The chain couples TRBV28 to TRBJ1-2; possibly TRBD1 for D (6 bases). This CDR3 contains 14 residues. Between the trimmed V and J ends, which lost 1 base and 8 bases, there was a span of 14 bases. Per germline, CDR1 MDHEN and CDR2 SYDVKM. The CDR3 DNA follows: TGTGCCAGCAGTTTATTAGCTACAGGGAACGGCTACACCTTC. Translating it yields CASSLLATGNGYTF.